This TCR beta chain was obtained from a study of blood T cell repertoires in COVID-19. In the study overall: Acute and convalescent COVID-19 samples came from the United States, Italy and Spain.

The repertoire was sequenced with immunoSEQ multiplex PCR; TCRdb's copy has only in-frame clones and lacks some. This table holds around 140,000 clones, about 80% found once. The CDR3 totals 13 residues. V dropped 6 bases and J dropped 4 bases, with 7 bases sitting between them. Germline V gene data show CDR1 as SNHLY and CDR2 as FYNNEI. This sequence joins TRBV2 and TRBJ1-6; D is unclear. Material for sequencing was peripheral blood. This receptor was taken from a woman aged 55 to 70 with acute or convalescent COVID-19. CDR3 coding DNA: TGTGCCAGCAGATCAGGTTATAATTCACCCCTCCACTTT. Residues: CASRSGYNSPLHF.